This T cell receptor (beta chain) was identified during a study of shared clonotypes between healthy human individuals. Study details: The plates for each donor numbered three CD4 naive, three CD4 memory, two CD8 naive and one CD8 memory.

Germline V lookup: CDR1 MGHRA, CDR2 YSYEKL. V was trimmed by 1 base and J by 0 bases, leaving 16 bases between them. The CDR3 has 18 residues. A word on this clone: Its antigen is undetermined.

For sorted subsets, 150 to 250 ng DNA per replicate equaled 30,000 or so T cell genomes. Some clones are missing from TCRdb's copy, which holds only in-frame ones; the method was immunoSEQ multiplex PCR. The sample has about 660,000 clones; about 74% are singletons. Study-level results: Memory subsets had estimated richness that was generally smaller than that of naive subsets.

The source is a woman aged 25 to 45 in good health. The sequencing input was memory CD4+ T cells sorted from blood. Sample subset: CD45RA-negative fraction. This chain connects TRBV4-1 to TRBJ1-3; D is uncertain. CDR3 sequence (DNA): TGCGCCAGCAGCCAAGTTTTCCGAAGGTCACACTCTGGAAACACCATATATTTT. Its protein product is CASSQVFRRSHSGNTIYF.